Below, one TCR beta chain is given with its context. Its antigen remains undetermined. No base-level quality is on record; no much larger clone is a single base apart. This specimen belongs to a study of blood T cell repertoires in COVID-19 (dated by TCRdb to 2019 to 2021). Notes on the research overall: Samples covering the acute and convalescent phases of COVID-19 were provided by collaborators in the United States, Italy and Spain. Subjects who had been exposed to COVID-19, were actively infected with it, or had recovered from it provided the deeply sampled blood TCRbeta repertoires that made up the dataset. The repertoires were made available in a free public database intended to serve as a resource for research on the immune response to SARS-CoV-2. Where HLA class I and class II types were available, the types were taken from metadata supplied by the sample provider, not from assay-based typing. Samples were obtained from the ongoing ImmuneRACE study (first 160 participants) and from 1,254 subjects provided by 6 global collaborators. Nearly every sample came with metadata listing a de-identified subject ID, COVID-19 status, age in years and sex. The material from the prospective study consisted of cDNA or gDNA derived from T cells, B-cell-depleted T cells, or PBMCs. Here is what the overall study found, with its caveats: The amount of clinical and demographic metadata varied by source and participant and was provided uncurated.

TCRbeta CDR3 regions were amplified from genomic DNA using the immunoSEQ Assay, a bias-controlled multiplex PCR. The authors processed their data as follows. Nucleated cell counts per sample were estimated from amplification of reference gene primers within the assay. To quantify the absolute abundance of each unique TCRbeta CDR3 rearrangement, sequence reads were collapsed and filtered. Productive Simpson clonality was computed per sample as the square root of Simpson's diversity index over productive rearrangements. TCRdb re-hosts the immuneACCESS table, in-frame sequences only. Its copies lack some clones; in the studies checked, an unresolved V gene accounts for under half of them, and the cause for the rest is not known. That table gives V, J and clone size, and the DNA gave D and trimming. In all, the sample holds tens of thousands of clones, and around nine tenths of those were seen once. The top ten clones comprise over 25% of the sample.

Trimming removed 2 bases from V and 3 bases from J; the gene matches leave 3 bases unexplained. The CDR3 spans 15 residues, from the cysteine through the phenylalanine. CDR3 DNA is the only sequence kept; it has 45 bases, read in frame from the first base. Taken from the germline V gene, the CDR1 and CDR2 loops are MNHEY and SVGEGT. Whole blood was collected in K2EDTA tubes by collaborating institutions according to the institutions' own protocols. For TCRbeta analysis, collaborator samples were shipped as frozen whole blood, as isolated PBMCs, or as DNA extracted from either sample type. The TCR was taken from a woman of 80 years or more with active or convalescent COVID-19. The rearrangement joined TRBV6-2 or TRBV6-3 to TRBJ2-3; 9 central bases correspond to TRBD2. The sequenced sample consisted of peripheral blood. DNA sequence: TGTGCCAGCAGTTACGCGGGACTAGCAACAGATACGCAGTATTTT. Translated, this is CASSYAGLATDTQYF.